The clone carrying this T cell receptor beta chain is a singleton in its sample. Its antigen is unidentified. Germline CDR1 reads SNHLY; CDR2 reads FYNNEI. This CDR3 comprises 17 residues. The V and J ends lost 5 bases and 4 bases, in that order; junction bases with no gene match: 13. This specimen belongs to a study of cytomegalovirus exposure and HLA in healthy donors. Study conclusions and caveats: A likely sequencing artifact accounted for one observed cluster of highly shared sequence variants. A later examination showed that TCR association rates differed by HLA locus, with DRB1 most and HLA-C fewest.

Amplification used 60 Vbeta primers and 13 Jbeta primers. Data came from immunoSEQ multiplex PCR; TCRdb stores just in-frame clones and leaves some out. There are about 210,000 clones in the sample; about three quarters occur only once, and 1.5% to 2% lies in the top ten. This sequence originates from a male donor in good health and CMV-seronegative. Sequencing used PBMCs. The chain couples TRBV2 to TRBJ2-3; 9 nucleotides line up with TRBD2. The CDR3 DNA reads as TGTGCCAGCAGTCCCTACCTTAGCGGGAGTGGAGCAGATACGCAGTATTTT. Translation gives CASSPYLSGSGADTQYF.